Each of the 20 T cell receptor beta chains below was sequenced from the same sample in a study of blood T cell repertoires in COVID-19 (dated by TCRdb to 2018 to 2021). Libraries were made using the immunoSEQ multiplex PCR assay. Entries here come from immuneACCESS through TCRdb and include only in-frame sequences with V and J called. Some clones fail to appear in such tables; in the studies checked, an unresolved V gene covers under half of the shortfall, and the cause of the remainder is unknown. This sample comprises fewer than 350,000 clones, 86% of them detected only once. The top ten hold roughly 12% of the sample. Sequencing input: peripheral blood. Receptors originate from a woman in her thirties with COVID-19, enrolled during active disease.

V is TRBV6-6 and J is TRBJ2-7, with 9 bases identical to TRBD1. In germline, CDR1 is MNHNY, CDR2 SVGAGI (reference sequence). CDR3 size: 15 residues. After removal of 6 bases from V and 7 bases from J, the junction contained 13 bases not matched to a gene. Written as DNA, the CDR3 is TGTGCCAGCAGGCGCGGACAGGGGTCCTTGGTGGAGCAGTACTTC. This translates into CASRRGQGSLVEQYF.

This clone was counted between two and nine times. The chain's CDR3 is CASRADYNQPQHF. The DNA for the CDR3 is TGTGCCAGTAGAGCAGACTACAATCAGCCCCAGCATTTT. The genes are TRBV19 and TRBJ1-5; the D is unclear. The CDR3 spans 13 residues. The germline gives CDR1 LNHDA, CDR2 SQIVND (reference sequence). V was pared by 6 bases and J by 3 bases, with 9 bases between.

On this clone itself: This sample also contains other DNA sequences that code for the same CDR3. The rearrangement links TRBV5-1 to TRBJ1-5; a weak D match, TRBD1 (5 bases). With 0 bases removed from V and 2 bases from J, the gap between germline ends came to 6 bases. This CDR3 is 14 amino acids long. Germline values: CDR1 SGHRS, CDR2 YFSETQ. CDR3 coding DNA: TGCGCCAGCAGCTTGGAAGGGGGCAATCAGCCCCAGCATTTT. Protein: CASSLEGGNQPQHF.

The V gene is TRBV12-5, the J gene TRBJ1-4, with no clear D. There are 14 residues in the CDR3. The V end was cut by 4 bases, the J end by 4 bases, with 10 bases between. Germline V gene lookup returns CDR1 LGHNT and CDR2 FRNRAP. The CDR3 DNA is TGTGCTAGTGGTTCCCACGGGGTTAATGAAAAACTGTTTTTT. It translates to CASGSHGVNEKLFF.

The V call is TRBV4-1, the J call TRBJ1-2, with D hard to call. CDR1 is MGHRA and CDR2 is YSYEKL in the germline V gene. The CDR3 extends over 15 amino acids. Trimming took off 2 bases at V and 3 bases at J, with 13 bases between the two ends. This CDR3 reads CASSQIYGVDYGYTF. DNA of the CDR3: TGCGCCAGCAGCCAAATTTACGGGGTGGACTATGGCTACACCTTC.

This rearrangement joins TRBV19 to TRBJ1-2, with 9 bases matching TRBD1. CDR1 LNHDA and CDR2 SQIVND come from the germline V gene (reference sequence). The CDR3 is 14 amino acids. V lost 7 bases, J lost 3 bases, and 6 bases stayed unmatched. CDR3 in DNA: TGTGCCAGTATCCGGACAGGGGAGGACTATGGCTACACCTTC. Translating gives CASIRTGEDYGYTF.

The CDR3 DNA is TGTGCCAGCAGCTTATATACGAGGACAGGACCGATAATGGCAGATACGCAGTATTTT. Translation: CASSLYTRTGPIMADTQYF. J is TRBJ2-3 and V is TRBV7-9, with 7 bases that match TRBD1. This CDR3 is built from 19 residues. CDR1 is SEHNR, CDR2 FQNEAQ, per germline (reference sequence). After removal of 2 bases from V and 4 bases from J, the junction contained 18 bases not matched to a gene.

CDR3 in amino acids: CASSLWPELTPRGTDTQYF. Written as DNA, the CDR3 is TGTGCCAGCAGTCTGTGGCCCGAACTCACACCCCGCGGAACAGATACGCAGTATTTT. The chain is built from TRBV27 and TRBJ2-3; D unresolved. Germline V gives CDR1 MNHEY, CDR2 SMNVEV (reference sequence). The CDR3 totals 19 residues. The V end lost 5 bases, the J end lost 3 bases, and 27 bases lay between the germline ends.

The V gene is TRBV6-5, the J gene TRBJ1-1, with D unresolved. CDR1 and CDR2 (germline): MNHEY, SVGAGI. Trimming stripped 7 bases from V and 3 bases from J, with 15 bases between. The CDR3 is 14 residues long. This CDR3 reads CASTSATVHTEAFF. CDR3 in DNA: TGTGCCAGCACCTCAGCCACAGTCCACACTGAAGCTTTCTTT.

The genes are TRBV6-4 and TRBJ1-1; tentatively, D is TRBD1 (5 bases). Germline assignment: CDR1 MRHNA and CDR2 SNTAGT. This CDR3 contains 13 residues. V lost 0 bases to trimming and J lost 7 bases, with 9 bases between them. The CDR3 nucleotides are TGTGCCAGCAGTGACTCAGGGGATGGTGAAGCTTTCTTT. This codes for CASSDSGDGEAFF.

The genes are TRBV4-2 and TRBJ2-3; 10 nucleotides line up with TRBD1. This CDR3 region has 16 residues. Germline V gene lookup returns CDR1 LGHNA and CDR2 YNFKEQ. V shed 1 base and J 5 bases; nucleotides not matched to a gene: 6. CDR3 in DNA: TGTGCCAGCAGCCAAGGACAGGGGGCGGCGGGAGATACGCAGTATTTT. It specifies CASSQGQGAAGDTQYF.

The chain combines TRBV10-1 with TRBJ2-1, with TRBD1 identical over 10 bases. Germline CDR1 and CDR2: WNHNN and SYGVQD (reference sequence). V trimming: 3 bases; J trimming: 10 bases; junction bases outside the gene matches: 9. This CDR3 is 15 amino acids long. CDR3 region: CASSDRDRGRLEQFF. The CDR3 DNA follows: TGCGCCAGCAGTGACCGGGACAGGGGCCGTCTAGAGCAGTTCTTC.

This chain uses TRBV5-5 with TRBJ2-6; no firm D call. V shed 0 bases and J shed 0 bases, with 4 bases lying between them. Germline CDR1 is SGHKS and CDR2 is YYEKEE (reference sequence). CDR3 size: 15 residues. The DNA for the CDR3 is TGTGCCAGCAGCTTGGTCCTCTCTGGGGCCAACGTCCTGACTTTC. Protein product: CASSLVLSGANVLTF.

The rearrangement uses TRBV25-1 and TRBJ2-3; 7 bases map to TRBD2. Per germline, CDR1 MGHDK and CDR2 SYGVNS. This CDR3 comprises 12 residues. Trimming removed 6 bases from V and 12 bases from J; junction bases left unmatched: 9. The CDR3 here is CASSLVGGLQYF. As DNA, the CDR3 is TGTGCCAGCAGCCTCGTGGGAGGGCTTCAGTATTTT.

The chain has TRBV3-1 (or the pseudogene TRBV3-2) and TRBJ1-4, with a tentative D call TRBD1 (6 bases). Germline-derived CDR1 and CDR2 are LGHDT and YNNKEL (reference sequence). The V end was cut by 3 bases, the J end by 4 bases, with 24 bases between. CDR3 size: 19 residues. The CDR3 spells CASSHEVGMTGSLNEKLFF. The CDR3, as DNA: TGTGCCAGCAGCCATGAAGTGGGGATGACAGGTTCGCTTAATGAAAAACTGTTTTTT.

The CDR3 reads CASSNWDSGDEQFF. In DNA, the CDR3 is TGCGCCAGCAGCAATTGGGACTCCGGAGACGAGCAGTTCTTC. This chain uses TRBV5-1 with TRBJ2-1; D is perhaps TRBD2 (6 bases). Trimming took off 4 bases at V and 10 bases at J, with 18 bases between the two ends. Per germline, CDR1 SGHRS and CDR2 YFSETQ. The CDR3 totals 14 residues.

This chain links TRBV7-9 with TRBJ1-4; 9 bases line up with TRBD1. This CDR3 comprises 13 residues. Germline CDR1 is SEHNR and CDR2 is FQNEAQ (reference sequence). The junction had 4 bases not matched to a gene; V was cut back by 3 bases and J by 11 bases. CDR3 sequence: CASSLDRGLKLFF. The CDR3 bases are TGTGCCAGCAGCTTGGACAGGGGATTGAAACTGTTTTTT. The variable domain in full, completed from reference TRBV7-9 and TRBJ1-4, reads DTGVSQNPRHKITKRGQNVTFRCDPISEHNRLYWYRQTLGQGPEFLTYFQNEAQLEKSRLLSDRFSAERPKGSFSTLEIQRTEQGDSAMYLCASSLDRGLKLFFGSGTQLSVL.

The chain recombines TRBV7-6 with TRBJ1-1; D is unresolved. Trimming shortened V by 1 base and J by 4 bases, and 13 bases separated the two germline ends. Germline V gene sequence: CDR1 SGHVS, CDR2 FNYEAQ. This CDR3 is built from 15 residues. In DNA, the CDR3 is TGTGCCAGCAGCTTAGTTGCAAGCGAGGGCACTGAAGCTTTCTTT. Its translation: CASSLVASEGTEAFF. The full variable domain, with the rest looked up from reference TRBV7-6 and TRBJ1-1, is GAGVSQSPRYKVTKRGQDVALRCDPISGHVSLYWYRQALGQGPEFLTYFNYEAQQDKSGLPNDRFSAERPEGSISTLTIQRTEQRDSAMYRCASSLVASEGTEAFFGQGTRLTVV.

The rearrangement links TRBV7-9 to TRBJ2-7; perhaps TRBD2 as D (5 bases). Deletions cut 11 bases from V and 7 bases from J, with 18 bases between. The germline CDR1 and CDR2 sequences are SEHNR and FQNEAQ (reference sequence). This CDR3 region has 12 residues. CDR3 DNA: TGTGCCCTCCACCCGGGGTCGGGGGAGCAGTACTTC. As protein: CALHPGSGEQYF.

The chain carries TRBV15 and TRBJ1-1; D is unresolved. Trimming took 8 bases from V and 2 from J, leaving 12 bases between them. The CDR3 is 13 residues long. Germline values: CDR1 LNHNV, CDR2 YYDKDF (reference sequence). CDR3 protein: CATASLGNTEAFF. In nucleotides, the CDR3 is TGTGCCACCGCAAGCCTCGGTAACACTGAAGCTTTCTTT.